Sequencing of this T cell receptor beta chain was carried out in a study of blood T cell repertoires in COVID-19. Study as a whole: From T cells, B-cell-depleted T cells, or PBMCs came the material, which was cDNA or gDNA.

There are 13 residues in the CDR3. Germline-derived CDR1 and CDR2 are LNHDA and SQIVND (reference sequence). V was pared by 10 bases and J by 3 bases, with 7 bases of the junction left unmatched. Per the original data handling: Amplification of reference gene primers provided the estimated nucleated cell counts. Clones were sequenced by immunoSEQ multiplex PCR, and TCRdb holds only the in-frame ones, with some missing. The V and J calls and clone size were taken over from that table, and D and trimming were inferred from the DNA. The sample lists roughly 100,000 clones, 80% to 90% seen once, with around 10% in the top ten.

Sequenced input: peripheral blood. The V call is TRBV19, the J call TRBJ1-1; TRBD1 matches 8 bases. The origin of this receptor is a man aged 40-50 years with active or convalescent COVID-19. This CDR3 is CATKARGHTEAFF. DNA of the CDR3: TGTGCCACCAAGGCCAGGGGGCACACTGAAGCTTTCTTT.